The subject of this entry is one TCR beta chain. The CDR3 has 15 amino acids. V was cut by 1 base and J by 7 bases, with 13 bases left in between. The germline V gene encodes CDR1 SGHTA and CDR2 FQGNSA. This sample is part of a study of blood T cell repertoires in COVID-19. Produced via immunoSEQ multiplex PCR; TCRdb's table is partial and in-frame only. This sample has about 49,000 clones; approximately 87% occur once, and the top ten carry roughly 12%. The sequenced material came from peripheral blood. This rearrangement joins TRBV7-2 to TRBJ1-4; D unresolved. This receptor was obtained from a human donor in a cohort sampled during active COVID-19. CDR3 bases: TGTGCCAGCAGCTTAGGGGGAGGGTGGGGTGAAAAACTGTTTTTT. Its protein is CASSLGGGWGEKLFF.